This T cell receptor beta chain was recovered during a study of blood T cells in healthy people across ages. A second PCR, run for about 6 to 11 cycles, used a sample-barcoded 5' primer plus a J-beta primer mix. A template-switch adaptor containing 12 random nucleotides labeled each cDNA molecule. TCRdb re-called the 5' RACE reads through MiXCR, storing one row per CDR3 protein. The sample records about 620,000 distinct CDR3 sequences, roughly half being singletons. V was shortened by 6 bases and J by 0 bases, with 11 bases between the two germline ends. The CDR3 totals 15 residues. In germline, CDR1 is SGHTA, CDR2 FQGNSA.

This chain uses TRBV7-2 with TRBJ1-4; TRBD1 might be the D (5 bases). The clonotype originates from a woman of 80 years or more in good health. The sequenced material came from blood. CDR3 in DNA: TGTGCCAGCAGTCCACAGGTCGCAACTAATGAAAAACTGTTTTTT. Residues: CASSPQVATNEKLFF.